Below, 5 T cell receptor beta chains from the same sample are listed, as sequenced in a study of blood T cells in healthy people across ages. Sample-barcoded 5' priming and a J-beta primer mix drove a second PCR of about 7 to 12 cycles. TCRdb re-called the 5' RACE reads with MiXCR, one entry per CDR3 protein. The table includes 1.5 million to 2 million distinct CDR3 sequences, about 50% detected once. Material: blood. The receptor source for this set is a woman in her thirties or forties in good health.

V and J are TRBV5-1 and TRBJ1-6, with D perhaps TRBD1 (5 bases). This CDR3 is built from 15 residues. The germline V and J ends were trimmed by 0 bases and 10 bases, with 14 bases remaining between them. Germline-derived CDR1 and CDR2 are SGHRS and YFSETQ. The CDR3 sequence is CASSLDVREASPLHF. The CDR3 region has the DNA TGCGCCAGCAGCTTGGATGTCAGGGAGGCATCACCCCTCCACTTT.

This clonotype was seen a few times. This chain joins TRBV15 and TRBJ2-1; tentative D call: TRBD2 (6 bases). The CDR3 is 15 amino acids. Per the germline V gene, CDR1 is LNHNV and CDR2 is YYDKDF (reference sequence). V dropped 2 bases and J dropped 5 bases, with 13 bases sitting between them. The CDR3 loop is CATSRTIAANNEQFF. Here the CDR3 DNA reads TGTGCCACCAGCAGAACCATAGCGGCTAACAATGAGCAGTTCTTC.

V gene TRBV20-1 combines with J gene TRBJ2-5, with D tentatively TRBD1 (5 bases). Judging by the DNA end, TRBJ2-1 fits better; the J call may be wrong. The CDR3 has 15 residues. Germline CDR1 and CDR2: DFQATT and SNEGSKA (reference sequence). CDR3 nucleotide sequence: TGCAGTGCCACCCGACCGACAGTGTACCAAGAGACCCAGTTCTTC. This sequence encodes CSATRPTVYQETQFF.

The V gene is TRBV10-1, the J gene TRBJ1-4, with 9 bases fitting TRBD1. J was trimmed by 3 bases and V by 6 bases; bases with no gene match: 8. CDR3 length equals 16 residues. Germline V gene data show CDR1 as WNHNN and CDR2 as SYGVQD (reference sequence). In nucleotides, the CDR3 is TGCGCCAGCAGCGAGGGACAGGGACCGGCTAATGAAAAACTGTTTTTT. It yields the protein CASSEGQGPANEKLFF.

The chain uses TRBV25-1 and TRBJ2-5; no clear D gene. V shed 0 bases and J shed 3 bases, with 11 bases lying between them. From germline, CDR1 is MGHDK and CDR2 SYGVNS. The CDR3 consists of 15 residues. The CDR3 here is CASSEYIGMEETQYF. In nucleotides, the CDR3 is TGTGCCAGCAGTGAATATATTGGTATGGAAGAGACCCAGTACTTC.